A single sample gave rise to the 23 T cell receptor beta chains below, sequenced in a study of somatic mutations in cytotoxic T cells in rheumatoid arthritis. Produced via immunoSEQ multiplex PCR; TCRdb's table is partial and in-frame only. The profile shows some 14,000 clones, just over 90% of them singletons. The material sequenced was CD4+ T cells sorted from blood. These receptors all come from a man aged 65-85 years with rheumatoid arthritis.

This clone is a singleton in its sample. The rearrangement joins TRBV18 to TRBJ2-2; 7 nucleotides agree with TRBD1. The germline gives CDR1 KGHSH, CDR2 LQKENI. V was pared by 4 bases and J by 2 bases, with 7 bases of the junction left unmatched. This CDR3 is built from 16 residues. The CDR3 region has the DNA TGTGCCAGCTCACGGGCGAACAGGGGTAACACCGGGGAGCTGTTTTTT. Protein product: CASSRANRGNTGELFF.

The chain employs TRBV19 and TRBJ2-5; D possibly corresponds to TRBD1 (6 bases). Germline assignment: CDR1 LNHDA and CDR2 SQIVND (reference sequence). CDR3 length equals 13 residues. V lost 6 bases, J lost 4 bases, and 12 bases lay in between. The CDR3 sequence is CASSSGVAETQYF. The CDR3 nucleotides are TGTGCCAGTAGCTCAGGGGTTGCAGAGACCCAGTACTTC.

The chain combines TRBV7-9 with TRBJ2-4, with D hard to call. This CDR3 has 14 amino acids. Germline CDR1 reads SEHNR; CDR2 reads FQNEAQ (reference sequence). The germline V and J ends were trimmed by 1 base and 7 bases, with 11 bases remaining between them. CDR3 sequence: CASSLVLVRNIQYF. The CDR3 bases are TGTGCCAGCAGCTTAGTTTTAGTTCGGAACATTCAGTACTTC.

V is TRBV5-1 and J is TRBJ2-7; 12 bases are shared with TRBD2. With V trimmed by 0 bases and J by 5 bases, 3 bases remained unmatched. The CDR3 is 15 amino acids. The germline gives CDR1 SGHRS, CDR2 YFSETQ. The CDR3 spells CASSLGLAGGDEQYF. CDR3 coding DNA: TGCGCCAGCAGCTTGGGCCTAGCGGGAGGGGACGAGCAGTACTTC.

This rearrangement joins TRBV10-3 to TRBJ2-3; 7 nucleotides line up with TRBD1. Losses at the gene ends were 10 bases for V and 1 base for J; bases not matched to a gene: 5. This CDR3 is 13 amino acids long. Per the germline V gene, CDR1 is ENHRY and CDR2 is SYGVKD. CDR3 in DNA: TGTGCCACGACAGGGACAGGCACAGATACGCAGTATTTT. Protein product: CATTGTGTDTQYF.

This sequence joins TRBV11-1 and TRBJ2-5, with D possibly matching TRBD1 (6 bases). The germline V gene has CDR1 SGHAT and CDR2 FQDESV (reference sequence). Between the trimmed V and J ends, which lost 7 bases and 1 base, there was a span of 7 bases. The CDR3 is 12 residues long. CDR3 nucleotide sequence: TGTGCCAGCAAACAGGGCCAAGAGACCCAGTACTTC. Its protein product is CASKQGQETQYF.

The CDR3 region is CATRVRGRHYGYTF. CDR3 bases: TGTGCCACCAGGGTTAGGGGGCGTCACTATGGCTACACCTTC. This sequence joins TRBV15 and TRBJ1-2; 7 nucleotides align to TRBD1. The junction had 7 bases not matched to a gene; V was cut back by 6 bases and J by 3 bases. The CDR3 runs to 14 residues. Per the germline V gene, CDR1 is LNHNV and CDR2 is YYDKDF (reference sequence).

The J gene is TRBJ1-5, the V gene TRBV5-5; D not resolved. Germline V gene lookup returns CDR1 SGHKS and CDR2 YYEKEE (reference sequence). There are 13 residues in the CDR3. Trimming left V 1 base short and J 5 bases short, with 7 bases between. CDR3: CASSLREHQPQHF. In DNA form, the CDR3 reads TGTGCCAGCAGCTTGAGGGAGCATCAGCCCCAGCATTTT.

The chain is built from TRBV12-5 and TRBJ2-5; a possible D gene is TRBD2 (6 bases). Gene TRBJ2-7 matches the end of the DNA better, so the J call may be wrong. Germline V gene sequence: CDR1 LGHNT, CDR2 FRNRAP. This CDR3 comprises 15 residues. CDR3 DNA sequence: TGTGCTAGTGGTTTGGTGCCCGGGAGCTCCTACGAGCAGTACTTC. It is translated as CASGLVPGSSYEQYF.

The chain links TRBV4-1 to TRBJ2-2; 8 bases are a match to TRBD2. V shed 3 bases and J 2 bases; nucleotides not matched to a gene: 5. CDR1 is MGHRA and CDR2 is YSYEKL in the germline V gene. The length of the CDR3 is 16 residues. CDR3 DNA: TGCGCCAGCAGCCAGGCTAGCGGGCCTAACACCGGGGAGCTGTTTTTT. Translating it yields CASSQASGPNTGELFF.

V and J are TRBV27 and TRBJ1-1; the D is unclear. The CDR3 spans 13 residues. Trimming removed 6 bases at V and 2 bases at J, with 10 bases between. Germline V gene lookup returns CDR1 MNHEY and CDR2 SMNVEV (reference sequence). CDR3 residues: CASRYNPNTEAFF. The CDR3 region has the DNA TGTGCCAGCAGGTACAACCCAAACACTGAAGCTTTCTTT.

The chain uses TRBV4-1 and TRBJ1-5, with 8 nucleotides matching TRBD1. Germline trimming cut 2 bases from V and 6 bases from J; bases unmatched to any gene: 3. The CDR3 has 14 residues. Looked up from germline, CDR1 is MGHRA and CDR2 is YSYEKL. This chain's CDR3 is CASSQRDRIQPQHF. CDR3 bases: TGCGCCAGCAGCCAACGGGACAGGATTCAGCCCCAGCATTTT.

The CDR3 reads CSVGIGVSGKHNEQFF. CDR3 DNA sequence: TGCAGCGTAGGGATCGGGGTTAGCGGGAAACACAATGAGCAGTTCTTC. V and J are TRBV29-1 and TRBJ2-1; 8 nucleotides match TRBD2. V dropped 6 bases and J dropped 5; count of bases not matched to a gene: 15. The CDR3 length is 16 residues. Germline-derived CDR1 and CDR2 are SQVTM and ANQGSEA.

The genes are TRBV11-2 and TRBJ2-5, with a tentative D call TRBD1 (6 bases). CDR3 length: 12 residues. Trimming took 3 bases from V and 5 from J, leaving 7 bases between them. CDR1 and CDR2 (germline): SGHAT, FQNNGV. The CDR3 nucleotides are TGTGCCAGCAGCTTGACAGGCGAGACCCAGTACTTC. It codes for CASSLTGETQYF.

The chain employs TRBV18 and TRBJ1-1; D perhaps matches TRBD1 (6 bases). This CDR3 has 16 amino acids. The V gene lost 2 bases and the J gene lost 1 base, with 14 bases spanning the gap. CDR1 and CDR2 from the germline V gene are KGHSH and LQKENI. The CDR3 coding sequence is TGTGCCAGCTCACCAAGCTCCGGGACAAAGAACACTGAAGCTTTCTTT. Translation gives CASSPSSGTKNTEAFF.

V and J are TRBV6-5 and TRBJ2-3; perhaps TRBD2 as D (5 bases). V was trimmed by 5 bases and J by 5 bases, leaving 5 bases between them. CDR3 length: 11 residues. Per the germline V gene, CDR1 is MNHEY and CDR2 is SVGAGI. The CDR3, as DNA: TGTGCCAGCAGTCGGGGAGATACGCAGTATTTT. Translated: CASSRGDTQYF.

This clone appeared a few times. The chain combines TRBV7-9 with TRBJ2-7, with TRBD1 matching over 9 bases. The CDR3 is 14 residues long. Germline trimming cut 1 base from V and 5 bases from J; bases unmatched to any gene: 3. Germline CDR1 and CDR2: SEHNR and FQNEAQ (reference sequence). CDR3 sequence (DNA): TGTGCCAGCAGCTTAGGGGACAGGGCCGACGAGCAGTACTTC. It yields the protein CASSLGDRADEQYF.

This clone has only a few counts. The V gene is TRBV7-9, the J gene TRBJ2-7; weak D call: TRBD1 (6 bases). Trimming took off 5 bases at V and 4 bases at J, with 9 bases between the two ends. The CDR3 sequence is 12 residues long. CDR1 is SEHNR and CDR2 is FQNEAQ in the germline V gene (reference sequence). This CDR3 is CASSVGQYEQYF. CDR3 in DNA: TGTGCCAGCAGCGTAGGACAGTACGAGCAGTACTTC.

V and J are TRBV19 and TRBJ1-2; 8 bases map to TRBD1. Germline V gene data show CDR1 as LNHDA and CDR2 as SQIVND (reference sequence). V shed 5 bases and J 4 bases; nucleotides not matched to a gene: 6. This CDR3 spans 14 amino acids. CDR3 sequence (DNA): TGTGCCAGTAGTTCTCATACAGGGGGCTATGGCTACACCTTC. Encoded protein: CASSSHTGGYGYTF. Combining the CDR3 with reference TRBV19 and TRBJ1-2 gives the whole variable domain DGGITQSPKYLFRKEGQNVTLSCEQNLNHDAMYWYRQDPGQGLRLIYYSQIVNDFQKGDIAEGYSVSREKKESFPLTVTSAQKNPTAFYLCASSSHTGGYGYTFGSGTRLTVV.

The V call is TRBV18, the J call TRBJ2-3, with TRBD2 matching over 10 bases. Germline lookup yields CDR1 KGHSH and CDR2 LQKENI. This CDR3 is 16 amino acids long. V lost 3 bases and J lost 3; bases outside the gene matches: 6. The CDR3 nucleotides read TGTGCCAGCTCACCGAACCTAGCGGGAGCTACAGATACGCAGTATTTT. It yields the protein CASSPNLAGATDTQYF.

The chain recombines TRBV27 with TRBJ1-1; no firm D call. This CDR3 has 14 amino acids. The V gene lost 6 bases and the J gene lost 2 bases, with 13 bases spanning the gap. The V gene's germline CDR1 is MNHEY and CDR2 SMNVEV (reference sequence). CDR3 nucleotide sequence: TGTGCCAGCAGGCGGAATGACGGAAACACTGAAGCTTTCTTT. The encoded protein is CASRRNDGNTEAFF.

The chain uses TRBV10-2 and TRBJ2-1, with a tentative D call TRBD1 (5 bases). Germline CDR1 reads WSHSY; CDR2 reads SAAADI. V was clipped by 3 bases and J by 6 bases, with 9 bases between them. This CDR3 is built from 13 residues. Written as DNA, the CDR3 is TGCGCCAGCAGTGAAAGACAGATCAATGAGCAGTTCTTC. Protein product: CASSERQINEQFF.

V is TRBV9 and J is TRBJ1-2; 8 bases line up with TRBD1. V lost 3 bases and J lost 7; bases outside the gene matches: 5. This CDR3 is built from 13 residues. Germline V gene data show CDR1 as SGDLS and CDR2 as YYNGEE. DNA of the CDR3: TGTGCCAGCAGCGCCACAGACAGGGGTGGCTACACCTTC. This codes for CASSATDRGGYTF.